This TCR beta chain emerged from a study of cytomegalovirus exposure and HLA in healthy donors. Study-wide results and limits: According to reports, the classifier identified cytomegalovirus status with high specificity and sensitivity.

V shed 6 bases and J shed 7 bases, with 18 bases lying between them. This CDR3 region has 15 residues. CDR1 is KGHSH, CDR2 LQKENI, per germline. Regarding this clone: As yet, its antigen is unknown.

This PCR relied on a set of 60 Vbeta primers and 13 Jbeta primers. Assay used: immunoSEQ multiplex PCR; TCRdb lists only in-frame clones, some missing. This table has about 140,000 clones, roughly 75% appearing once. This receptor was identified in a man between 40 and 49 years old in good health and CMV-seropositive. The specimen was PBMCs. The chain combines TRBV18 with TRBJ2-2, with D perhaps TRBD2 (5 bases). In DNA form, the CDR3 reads TGTGCCAGCTCTCTCTCACCGGGGAGCGACGGGGAGCTGTTTTTT. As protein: CASSLSPGSDGELFF.